Listed here are 13 T cell receptor beta chains from one sample, sequenced in a study of OX40 agonist ivuxolimab in advanced cancers. Repertoires were generated with immunoSEQ multiplex PCR, while TCRdb's copy carries only in-frame clones and drops some. The sample includes about 90,000 clones, about 90% of them seen just once. The input for sequencing was CD4+ or CD8+ T cells sorted from blood, taken in a trial of the OX40 agonist ivuxolimab. All receptors derive from an adult with an advanced solid tumor such as melanoma, head and neck, liver or kidney cancer.

The chain links TRBV6-5 to TRBJ2-2, with D perhaps TRBD2 (6 bases). Germline CDR1 is MNHEY and CDR2 is SVGAGI. The CDR3 extends over 13 amino acids. The V and J ends lost 6 bases and 6 bases respectively, with 11 bases between them. The CDR3 DNA reads as TGTGCCAGCAGGGGGTGGGAGGCCGGGGAGCTGTTTTTT. The encoded protein is CASRGWEAGELFF.

This chain links TRBV4-3 with TRBJ2-7; D is possibly TRBD2 (5 bases). From germline, CDR1 is LGHNA and CDR2 YSLEER. V was cut by 0 bases and J by 4 bases, with 16 bases left in between. The length of the CDR3 is 16 residues. The DNA of the CDR3 is TGCGCCAGCAGCCAAGATCTTCGTGAGGGCCGGTACGAGCAGTACTTC. This gives the protein CASSQDLREGRYEQYF.

The chain has TRBV6-5 and TRBJ2-6; D is uncertain. The CDR3 extends over 13 amino acids. V was clipped by 5 bases and J by 1 base, with 3 bases between them. Germline-derived CDR1 and CDR2 are MNHEY and SVGAGI. CDR3 in amino acids: CASSQSGANVLTF. The DNA of the CDR3 is TGTGCCAGCAGTCAGTCTGGGGCCAACGTCCTGACTTTC.

The chain recombines TRBV10-1 with TRBJ2-3, with 9 nucleotides matching TRBD1. This CDR3 region has 14 residues. Per the germline V gene, CDR1 is WNHNN and CDR2 is SYGVQD (reference sequence). J was trimmed by 5 bases and V by 5 bases; bases with no gene match: 5. For the CDR3, the DNA is TGCGCCAGCAGTCTACAGGGGGCAGGAGATACGCAGTATTTT. This encodes CASSLQGAGDTQYF.

The J gene is TRBJ2-6, the V gene TRBV7-2, with D possibly TRBD2 on 5 matching bases. This CDR3 spans 17 amino acids. The germline V gene encodes CDR1 SGHTA and CDR2 FQGNSA. V was pared by 3 bases and J by 0 bases, with 12 bases between. The CDR3 is CASSFPAERSGANVLTF. CDR3 in DNA: TGTGCCAGCAGCTTCCCAGCGGAACGCTCTGGGGCCAACGTCCTGACTTTC.

This clone was detected only once. The gene calls are TRBV9 and TRBJ2-4; 12 bases match TRBD2. The germline CDR1 and CDR2 sequences are SGDLS and YYNGEE. The ends lost 4 bases at V and 6 bases at J; junction bases unmatched: 14. The CDR3 loop spans 18 amino acids. In DNA form, the CDR3 reads TGTGCCAGCAGCCCGACCGGGACTAGCGGGCCTATTGGAAACATTCAGTACTTC. It encodes CASSPTGTSGPIGNIQYF.

The genes are TRBV28 and TRBJ2-7; TRBD1 aligns across 9 bases. Losses at the gene ends were 4 bases for V and 6 bases for J; bases not matched to a gene: 7. There are 14 residues in the CDR3. The V gene's germline CDR1 is MDHEN and CDR2 SYDVKM. The CDR3 bases are TGTGCCAGCAGTTCTTGGACAGGGGCTGGCGAGCAGTACTTC. It encodes CASSSWTGAGEQYF.

The genes are TRBV11-2 and TRBJ2-2; perhaps TRBD1 as D (6 bases). Germline V gene sequence: CDR1 SGHAT, CDR2 FQNNGV. With 6 bases removed from V and 4 bases from J, the gap between germline ends came to 9 bases. The CDR3 has 13 amino acids. The CDR3 region is CASRRTATGELFF. In DNA form, the CDR3 reads TGTGCCAGCAGACGGACAGCCACCGGGGAGCTGTTTTTT.

The J gene is TRBJ2-4, the V gene TRBV9, with D possibly being TRBD1 (6 bases). Deletions cut 0 bases from V and 5 bases from J, with 12 bases between. The germline CDR1 and CDR2 sequences are SGDLS and YYNGEE. The CDR3 runs to 15 residues. The CDR3 nucleotides are TGTGCCAGCAGCGTAGGGCAGGGGCCCCAAAACATTCAGTACTTC. Amino acid sequence: CASSVGQGPQNIQYF.

The chain employs TRBV6-1 and TRBJ2-6; D might be TRBD1 (6 bases). The CDR3 sequence is 15 residues long. Germline loops: CDR1 MNHNS, CDR2 SASEGT. Trimming took 3 bases from V and 3 from J, leaving 9 bases between them. CDR3 loop: CASSDGGFGANVLTF. In nucleotides, the CDR3 is TGTGCCAGCAGTGATGGGGGCTTTGGGGCCAACGTCCTGACTTTC.

V and J are TRBV5-5 and TRBJ2-7, with 11 bases aligning to TRBD1. Trimming removed 2 bases from V and 0 bases from J; junction bases left unmatched: 1. Germline CDR1 and CDR2: SGHKS and YYEKEE (reference sequence). The length of the CDR3 is 15 residues. In DNA form, the CDR3 reads TGTGCCAGCAGCTTAGGACAGGGGGCCTCCTACGAGCAGTACTTC. Residues: CASSLGQGASYEQYF.

J is TRBJ2-5 and V is TRBV10-3; the D gene is possibly TRBD1 (6 bases). V dropped 2 bases and J dropped 1 base, with 11 bases sitting between them. The CDR3 is made up of 15 amino acids. Germline lookup yields CDR1 ENHRY and CDR2 SYGVKD. This chain's CDR3 is CAISEGSGAQETQYF. The CDR3 DNA sequence: TGTGCCATCAGTGAGGGGTCAGGGGCCCAAGAGACCCAGTACTTC.

The chain employs TRBV5-8 and TRBJ1-2, with TRBD1 as a possible D gene (5 bases). The CDR3 is 17 amino acids. CDR1 SGHTS and CDR2 YDEGEE come from the germline V gene. Trimming took off 5 bases at V and 5 bases at J, with 25 bases between the two ends. The CDR3 region has the DNA TGTGCCAGCAGTCCCTCAACGAGGGGCAGGTCTTCGTATGGCTACACCTTC. This sequence encodes CASSPSTRGRSSYGYTF.